A selection of T cell receptor beta chains follows, all from one sample in a study of regulatory T cells in long-lasting Graves disease. TCRdb passed the multiplex PCR reads through MiXCR, listing each CDR3 protein once. The sample has 440,000 or so distinct CDR3 sequences, roughly 17% seen once. The sample also formed part of further work on T cells in Graves' hyperthyroidism and ophthalmopathy.

Sequences were derived from peripheral blood mononuclear cells (PBMCs), sampled at new diagnosis, from a patient treated with antithyroid drugs. These receptors all come from a woman younger than 45 with Graves disease. Both conserved end residues are part of each CDR3. D genes are given only for firm matches. Clone size, where shown, is once, few, many, or a class for clones that have expanded.

J gene	D gene	clone size	V gene	CDR3 DNA	CDR3 protein
TRBJ1-6	NA	few	TRBV6-1	TGTGCCAGCAGTGAAACGAACGTTAGGTCATCACCCCTCCACTTT	CASSETNVRSSPLHF
TRBJ1-3	NA	NA	TRBV28	TGTGCCAGCGAGGCAGGGTTTCTCTCTGGAAACACCATATATTTT	CASEAGFLSGNTIYF
TRBJ2-5	NA	few	TRBV7-9	TGTGCCAGCAGCTTAGCCGGGACCCAGGGGGAGACCCAGTACTTC	CASSLAGTQGETQYF
TRBJ2-7	NA	many	TRBV7-9	TGTGCCAGCAGCTTAGCGTCCCACAACGACGAGCAGTACTTC	CASSLASHNDEQYF
TRBJ1-4	NA	many	TRBV11-2	TGTGCCAGCAGCCGACGGGGGCGCGATGAAAAACTGTTTTTT	CASSRRGRDEKLFF
TRBJ2-3	TRBD2	many	TRBV20-1	TGCAGTGCTAGGGGACTAGCGAGGAGCACAGATACGCAGTATTTT	CSARGLARSTDTQYF
TRBJ2-7	NA	many	TRBV20-1	TGCAGTGCTAGTCGTGGACTATCAGCCTACGAGCAGTACTTC	CSASRGLSAYEQYF
TRBJ2-1	NA	many	TRBV7-2	TGTGCCAGCAGCCCCGGACGGGTATCCTACAATGAGCAGTTCTTC	CASSPGRVSYNEQFF
TRBJ2-5	NA	many	TRBV10-3	TGTGCCATCAGTTCCTTCCACCGGGAGACCCAGTACTTC	CAISSFHRETQYF
TRBJ1-3	NA	many	TRBV30	TGTGCCTGGATGTGGCGGGGAAACACCATATATTTT	CAWMWRGNTIYF
TRBJ2-5	NA	few	TRBV6-2/TRBV6-3	TGTGCCAGCAGTTACTGGAGAAATGGAGAGACCCAGTACTTC	CASSYWRNGETQYF
TRBJ2-7	NA	many	TRBV11-2	TGTGCCAGCAGCTTAGGGGGCGGGCAGACCTACGAGCAGTACTTC	CASSLGGGQTYEQYF
TRBJ1-1	TRBD1	many	TRBV5-1	TGCGCCAGCAGCTTGGCCCACAGGGGATTGGAGTCTTTCTTT	CASSLAHRGLESFF
TRBJ1-2	NA	NA	TRBV11-2	TGTGCCAGCAGCATCAACGGCCCCCAAGCGGCTCACTATGGCTACACCTTC	CASSINGPQAAHYGYTF
TRBJ2-5	NA	many	TRBV28	TGTGCCAGCAGCGTCGATTTCGGTGATGGGGGCGGCGAGACCCAGTACTTC	CASSVDFGDGGGETQYF
TRBJ2-6	NA	few	TRBV10-3	TGTGCCATCGGACAGGGGGCTAGCGGGAGCTCTGGGGCCAACGTCCTGACTTTC	CAIGQGASGSSGANVLTF
TRBJ1-5	TRBD1	many	TRBV18	TGTGCCAGCTCGGACAACAGGGGGCCCAGCAATCAGCCCCAGCATTTT	CASSDNRGPSNQPQHF